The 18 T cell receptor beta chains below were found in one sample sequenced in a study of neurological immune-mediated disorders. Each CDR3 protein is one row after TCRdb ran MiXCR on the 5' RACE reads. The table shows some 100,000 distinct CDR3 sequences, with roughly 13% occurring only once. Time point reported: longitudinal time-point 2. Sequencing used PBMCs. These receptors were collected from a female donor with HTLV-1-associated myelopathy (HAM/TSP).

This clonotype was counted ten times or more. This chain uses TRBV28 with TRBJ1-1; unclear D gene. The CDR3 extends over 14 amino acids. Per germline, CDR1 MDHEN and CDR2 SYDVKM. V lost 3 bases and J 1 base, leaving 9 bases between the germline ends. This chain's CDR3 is CASSFQGWNTEAFF. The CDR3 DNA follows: TGTGCCAGCAGTTTTCAAGGTTGGAACACTGAAGCTTTCTTT.

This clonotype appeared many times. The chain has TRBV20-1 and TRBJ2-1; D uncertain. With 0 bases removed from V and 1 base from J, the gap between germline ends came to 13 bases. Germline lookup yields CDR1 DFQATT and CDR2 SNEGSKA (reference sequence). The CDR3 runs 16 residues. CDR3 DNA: TGCAGTGCTAGAGATAAATACCGTTTGTCCTACAATGAGCAGTTCTTC. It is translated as CSARDKYRLSYNEQFF.

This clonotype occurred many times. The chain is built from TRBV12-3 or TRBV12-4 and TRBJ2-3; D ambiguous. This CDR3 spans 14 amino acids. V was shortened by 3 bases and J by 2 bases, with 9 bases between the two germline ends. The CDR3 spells CASSLDRHTDTQYF. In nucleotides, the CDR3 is TGTGCCAGCAGTTTGGACCGCCACACAGATACGCAGTATTTT.

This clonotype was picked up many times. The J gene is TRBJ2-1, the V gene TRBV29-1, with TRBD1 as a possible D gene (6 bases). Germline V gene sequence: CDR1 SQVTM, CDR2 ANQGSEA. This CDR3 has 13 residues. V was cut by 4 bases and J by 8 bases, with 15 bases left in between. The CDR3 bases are TGCAGCGTTGTTACAGGGATGCGGTATGAGCAGTTCTTC. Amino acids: CSVVTGMRYEQFF.

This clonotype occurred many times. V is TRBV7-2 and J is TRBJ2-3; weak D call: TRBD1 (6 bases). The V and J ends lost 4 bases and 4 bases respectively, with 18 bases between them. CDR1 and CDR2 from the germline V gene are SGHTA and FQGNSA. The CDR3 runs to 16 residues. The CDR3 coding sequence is TGTGCCAGCAGCTCACAGGGTACCGAGTGGGCAGATACGCAGTATTTT. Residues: CASSSQGTEWADTQYF.

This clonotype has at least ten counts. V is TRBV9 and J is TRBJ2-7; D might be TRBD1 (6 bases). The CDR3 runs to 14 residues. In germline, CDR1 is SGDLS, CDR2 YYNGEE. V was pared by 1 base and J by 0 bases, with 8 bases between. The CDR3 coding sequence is TGTGCCAGCAGCGTACAGGGACACTCCTACGAGCAGTACTTC. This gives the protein CASSVQGHSYEQYF.

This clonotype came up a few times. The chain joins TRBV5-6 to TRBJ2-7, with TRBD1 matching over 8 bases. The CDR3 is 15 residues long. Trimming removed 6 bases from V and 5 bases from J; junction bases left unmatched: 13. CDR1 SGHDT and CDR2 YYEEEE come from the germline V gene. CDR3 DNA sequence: TGTGCCAGCATCCCGCAGGGGGCGCAGTTTCACGAGCAGTACTTC. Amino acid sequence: CASIPQGAQFHEQYF.

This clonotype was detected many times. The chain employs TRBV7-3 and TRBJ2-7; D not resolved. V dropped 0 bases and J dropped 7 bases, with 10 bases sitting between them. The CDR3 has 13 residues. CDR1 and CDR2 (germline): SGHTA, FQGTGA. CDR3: CASSLTPFVEQYF. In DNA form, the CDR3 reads TGTGCCAGCAGCTTAACGCCCTTCGTTGAGCAGTACTTC.

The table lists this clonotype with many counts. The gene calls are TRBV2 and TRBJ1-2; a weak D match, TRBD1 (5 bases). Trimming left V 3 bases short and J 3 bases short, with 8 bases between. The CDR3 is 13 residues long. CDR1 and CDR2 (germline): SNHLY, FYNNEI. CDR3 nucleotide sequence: TGTGCCAGCAGTGATTTGGGGGACTATGGCTACACCTTC. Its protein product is CASSDLGDYGYTF.

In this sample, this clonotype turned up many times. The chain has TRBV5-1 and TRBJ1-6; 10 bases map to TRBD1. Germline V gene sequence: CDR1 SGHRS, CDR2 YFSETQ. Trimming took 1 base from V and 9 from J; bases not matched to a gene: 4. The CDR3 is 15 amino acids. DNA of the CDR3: TGCGCCAGCAGCTTGTCGGGACAGGGGCGTTCACCCCTCCACTTT. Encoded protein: CASSLSGQGRSPLHF.

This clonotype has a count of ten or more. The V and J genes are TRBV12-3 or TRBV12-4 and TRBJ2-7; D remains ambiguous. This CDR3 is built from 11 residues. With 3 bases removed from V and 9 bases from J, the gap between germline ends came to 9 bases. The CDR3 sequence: CASSLGNRQYF. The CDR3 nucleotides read TGTGCCAGCAGTTTGGGTAACCGGCAGTACTTC.

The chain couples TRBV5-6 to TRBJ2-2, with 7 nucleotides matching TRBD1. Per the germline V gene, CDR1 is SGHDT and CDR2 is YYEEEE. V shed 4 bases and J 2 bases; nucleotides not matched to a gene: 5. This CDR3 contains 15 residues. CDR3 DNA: TGTGCCAGCAGCCCCTGGGACAGCAACACCGGGGAGCTGTTTTTT. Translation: CASSPWDSNTGELFF.

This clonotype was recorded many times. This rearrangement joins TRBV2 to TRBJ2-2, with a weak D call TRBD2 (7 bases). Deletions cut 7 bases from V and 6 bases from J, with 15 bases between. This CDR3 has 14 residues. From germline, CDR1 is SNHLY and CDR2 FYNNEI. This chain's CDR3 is CASIGGAGAGELFF. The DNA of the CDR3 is TGTGCCAGCATTGGGGGGGCCGGGGCCGGGGAGCTGTTTTTT.

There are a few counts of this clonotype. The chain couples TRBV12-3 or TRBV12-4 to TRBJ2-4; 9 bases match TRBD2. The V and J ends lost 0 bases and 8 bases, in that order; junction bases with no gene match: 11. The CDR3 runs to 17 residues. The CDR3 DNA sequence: TGTGCCAGCAGTTTAGCGGCCGGGGCGGGGGGGGAGCACATTCAGTACTTC. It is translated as CASSLAAGAGGEHIQYF.

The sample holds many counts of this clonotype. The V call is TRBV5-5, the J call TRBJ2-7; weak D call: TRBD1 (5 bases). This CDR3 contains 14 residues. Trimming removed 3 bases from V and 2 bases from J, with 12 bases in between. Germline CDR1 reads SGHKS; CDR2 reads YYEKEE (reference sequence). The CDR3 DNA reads TGTGCCAGCAGCTCTGTAGGCAGGGCCTACGAGCAGTACTTC. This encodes CASSSVGRAYEQYF. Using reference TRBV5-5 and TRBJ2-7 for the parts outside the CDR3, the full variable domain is DAGVTQSPTHLIKTRGQQVTLRCSPISGHKSVSWYQQVLGQGPQFIFQYYEKEERGRGNFPDRFSARQFPNYSSELNVNALLLGDSALYLCASSSVGRAYEQYFGPGTRLTVT.

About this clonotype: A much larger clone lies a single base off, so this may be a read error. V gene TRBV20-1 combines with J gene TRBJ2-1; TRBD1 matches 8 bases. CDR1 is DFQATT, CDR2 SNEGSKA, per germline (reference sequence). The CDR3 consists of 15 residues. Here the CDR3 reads CSAPRTGSSSNEQFF. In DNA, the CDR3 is TGCAGTGCTCCAAGGACAGGGAGCTCCTCCAATGAGCAGTTCTTC.

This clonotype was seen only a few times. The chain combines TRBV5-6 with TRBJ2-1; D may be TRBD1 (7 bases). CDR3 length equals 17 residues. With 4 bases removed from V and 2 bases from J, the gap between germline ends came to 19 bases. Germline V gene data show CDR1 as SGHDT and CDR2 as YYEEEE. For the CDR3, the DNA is TGTGCCAGCAGCCGCCCCTCGCAGGGGGGTCCCTACAATGAGCAGTTCTTC. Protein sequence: CASSRPSQGGPYNEQFF.

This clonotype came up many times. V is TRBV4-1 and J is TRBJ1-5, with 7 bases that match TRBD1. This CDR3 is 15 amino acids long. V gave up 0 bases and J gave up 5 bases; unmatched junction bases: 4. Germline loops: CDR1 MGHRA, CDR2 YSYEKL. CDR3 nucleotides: TGCGCCAGCAGCCAAGATAGACAGGGCGATCAGCCCCAGCATTTT. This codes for CASSQDRQGDQPQHF.